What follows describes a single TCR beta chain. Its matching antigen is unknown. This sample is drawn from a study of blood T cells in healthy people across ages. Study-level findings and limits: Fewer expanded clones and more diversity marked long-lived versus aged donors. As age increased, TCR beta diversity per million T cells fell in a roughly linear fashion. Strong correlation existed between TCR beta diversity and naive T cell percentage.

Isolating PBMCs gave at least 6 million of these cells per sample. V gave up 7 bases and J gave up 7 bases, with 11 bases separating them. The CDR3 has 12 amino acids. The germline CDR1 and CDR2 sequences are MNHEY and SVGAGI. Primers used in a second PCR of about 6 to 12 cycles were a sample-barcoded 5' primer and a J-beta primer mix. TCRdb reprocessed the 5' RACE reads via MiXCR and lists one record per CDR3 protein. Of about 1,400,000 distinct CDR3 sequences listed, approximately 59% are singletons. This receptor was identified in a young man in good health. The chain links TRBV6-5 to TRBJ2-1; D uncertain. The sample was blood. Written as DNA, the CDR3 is TGTGCCAGCAAGGTAGCCCCGAATGAGCAGTTCTTC. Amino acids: CASKVAPNEQFF.